The clone carrying this T cell receptor beta chain has more than one count but fewer than ten. Its matching antigen is unknown. These data are taken from a study of human T cells and chemical hapten exposure. MiXCR, applied by TCRdb to the RACE reads, yields one record per CDR3 protein. The sample records 62,000 or so distinct CDR3 sequences, roughly 9.8% being singletons. The time point was: pre-sensitization, week 0. As to treatment: therapeutic diphenylcyclopropenone sensitization with weekly scalp DPC. The drawing of blood occurred before each patch test was applied. The V end was cut by 2 bases, the J end by 1 base, with 9 bases between. The germline V gene has CDR1 KGHSH and CDR2 LQKENI. This CDR3 has 14 amino acids. Regarding the study as a whole: After DPC sensitization, TCRs above 1 in 1000 frequency showed no change. Every donor had alopecia, and their immune response may therefore differ from healthy people's.

This specimen consisted of whole blood, obtained in connection with sensitization to the hapten diphenylcyclopropenone (DPC). The clonotype was recovered from a woman aged 50 to 65 with alopecia areata. Some clones in this sample may be carry-over from other donors' samples. The chain is built from TRBV18 and TRBJ2-7; D may be TRBD1 (6 bases). The CDR3 region has the DNA TGTGCCAGCTCACCAGGGGACACTTCCTACGAGCAGTACTTC. Its translation: CASSPGDTSYEQYF. Full variable domain (outside the CDR3, taken from reference TRBV18 and TRBJ2-7): NAGVMQNPRHLVRRRGQEARLRCSPMKGHSHVYWYRQLPEEGLKFMVYLQKENIIDESGMPKERFSAEFPKEGPSILRIQQVVRGDSAAYFCASSPGDTSYEQYFGPGTRLTVT.